The clone carrying this T cell receptor (beta chain) is a singleton in its sample. What it binds is not known. This record comes from a study of cytomegalovirus exposure and HLA in healthy donors. Overall study results and limits: When the data were analyzed later, several of the most significant clusters appeared to be linked to common viral pathogens. The number of N-insertions in an Asian-associated ancestry cluster was reportedly below the 666-donor mean in a later analysis.

Primers included in the PCR were 60 Vbeta and 13 Jbeta primers. Repertoires were generated with immunoSEQ multiplex PCR, while TCRdb's copy carries only in-frame clones and drops some. The sample includes about 140,000 clones, around 80% seen only once; the top ten take less than 1.5%. The V gene's germline CDR1 is SGHRS and CDR2 YFSETQ. Trimming left V 5 bases short and J 8 bases short, with 13 bases between. CDR3 length: 12 amino acids. The chain couples TRBV5-1 to TRBJ1-2; possibly TRBD1 for D (6 bases). Sequenced: PBMCs. This TCR derives from a male donor in good health and CMV-seropositive. The CDR3 DNA sequence: TGCGCCAGCAGAACAGGGCTAGGCGGCTACACCTTC. The encoded protein is CASRTGLGGYTF.